This TCR beta chain originates from a study of shared clonotypes between healthy human individuals. Broader study findings: Memory subsets generally showed lower estimated richness than naive subsets. Sharing across four donors was highest in naive CD4 (roughly 5%) and lowest in memory CD8 (0.4%).

The table came from immunoSEQ multiplex PCR; TCRdb's copy has only in-frame clones and leaves some out. Altogether about 2.4 million clones are present, approximately 90% being singletons, with the ten largest covering roughly 0.13%. The germline V gene has CDR1 SNHLY and CDR2 FYNNEI. The CDR3 runs to 12 residues. V was trimmed by 3 bases and J by 5 bases, leaving 5 bases between them. As regards this clone: What it binds is not known.

The J gene is TRBJ2-4, the V gene TRBV2; D is unclear. Material: naive CD4+ T cells sorted from blood. Sample subset: CD45RA+ positively selected. The clonotype comes from a man aged 18 to 35 in good health. As DNA, the CDR3 is TGTGCCAGCAGTGATACACAAAACATTCAGTACTTC. It encodes CASSDTQNIQYF.